Listed here are 10 T cell receptor beta chains from one sample, sequenced in a study of beta chain features in type 1 diabetes. Expressed TCRB transcripts were sequenced because the entire RNA isolate underwent reverse transcription. The data were produced by immunoSEQ multiplex PCR, yet TCRdb's version contains in-frame clones alone and is incomplete. Found here are 900,000 or so clones, 15% to 20% of them singletons; the top ten hold around 0.02%. The sequenced sample was naive CD4+ T cells from blood. The receptors stem from a woman aged 18-29 years in good health.

The rearrangement uses TRBV4-2 and TRBJ1-4; 10 bases map to TRBD1. CDR1 LGHNA and CDR2 YNFKEQ come from the germline V gene. With V trimmed by 3 bases and J by 8 bases, 9 bases remained unmatched. The CDR3 runs to 16 residues. CDR3 DNA sequence: TGTGCCAGCAGCCACCCCGGGACAGGGGTAGGGGAAAAACTGTTTTTT. Translation: CASSHPGTGVGEKLFF.

The V call is TRBV7-2, the J call TRBJ2-1; 9 bases align to TRBD1. Trimming took 6 bases from V and 4 from J; bases not matched to a gene: 7. Germline CDR1 SGHTA, CDR2 FQGNSA. This CDR3 has 15 residues. CDR3 in DNA: TGTGCCAGCAGTCCGGGACAGGGCGATTACAATGAGCAGTTCTTC. Translation: CASSPGQGDYNEQFF.

This chain joins TRBV7-8 and TRBJ2-5; TRBD1 aligns across 8 bases. The trim removed 5 bases at V and 9 bases at J, leaving 8 bases unmatched. CDR3 length: 13 amino acids. Per germline, CDR1 SGHVS and CDR2 FQNEAQ. CDR3 residues: CASSPKGQEPQYF. CDR3 DNA: TGTGCCAGCAGCCCTAAGGGACAGGAGCCCCAGTACTTC.

This chain connects TRBV23-1 to TRBJ2-2; 9 bases map to TRBD1. Being an ORF, TRBV23-1 has a function that is uncertain. CDR3 length equals 18 residues. V lost 2 bases, J lost 5 bases, and 12 bases stayed unmatched. This CDR3 is CASSQTNDRGIGTGELFF. Here the CDR3 DNA reads TGCGCCAGCAGTCAAACGAACGACAGGGGGATCGGTACCGGGGAGCTGTTTTTT.

In this sample, this clone turned up a few times. The J gene is TRBJ2-5, the V gene TRBV7-9, with D perhaps matching TRBD2 (6 bases). Germline V gives CDR1 SEHNR, CDR2 FQNEAQ (reference sequence). The CDR3 length is 14 residues. Trimming took off 5 bases at V and 4 bases at J, with 14 bases between the two ends. The DNA of the CDR3 is TGTGCCAGCAGCCCCTTCGTGGGGGGAGAGACCCAGTACTTC. Translation gives CASSPFVGGETQYF.

V usage is TRBV7-6 and J usage is TRBJ2-5, with D unclear. Germline-derived CDR1 and CDR2 are SGHVS and FNYEAQ. This CDR3 is 16 amino acids long. V was clipped by 1 base and J by 2 bases, with 14 bases between them. This CDR3 is CASSLGAGSIQETQYF. The CDR3 bases are TGTGCCAGCAGCTTAGGGGCCGGATCCATTCAAGAGACCCAGTACTTC.

The V gene is TRBV9, the J gene TRBJ2-1; D is uncertain. From germline, CDR1 is SGDLS and CDR2 YYNGEE. Trimming stripped 4 bases from V and 8 bases from J, with 16 bases between. This CDR3 spans 14 amino acids. CDR3 sequence: CASSPAPLGHEQFF. The CDR3 bases are TGTGCCAGCAGCCCCGCGCCATTAGGGCATGAGCAGTTCTTC.

In its sample, this clone was seen a few times. The chain is built from TRBV6-5 and TRBJ2-1; D possibly corresponds to TRBD1 (6 bases). CDR1 is MNHEY, CDR2 SVGAGI, per germline. V lost 0 bases and J lost 3, with 9 bases in between. There are 15 residues in the CDR3. CDR3 sequence reads: CASSYSGTHYNEQFF. As DNA, the CDR3 is TGTGCCAGCAGTTACTCCGGGACACACTACAATGAGCAGTTCTTC.

This clone was counted a few times. This chain links TRBV4-1 with TRBJ1-5; 8 positions match TRBD1. J was trimmed by 5 bases and V by 4 bases; bases with no gene match: 10. Germline-derived CDR1 and CDR2 are MGHRA and YSYEKL. The CDR3 sequence is 16 residues long. The CDR3 nucleotides are TGCGCCAGCAGCCCATCTTCGGACAGGGAGTATCAGCCCCAGCATTTT. This encodes CASSPSSDREYQPQHF.

The V gene is TRBV9, the J gene TRBJ1-3; 7 bases fit TRBD1. CDR1 SGDLS and CDR2 YYNGEE come from the germline V gene. V gave up 4 bases and J gave up 2 bases; unmatched junction bases: 9. The CDR3 covers 16 residues. The CDR3 coding sequence is TGTGCCAGCAGCCCCCGACTTAGGGGGCCTGGAAACACCATATATTTT. Residues: CASSPRLRGPGNTIYF.